This T cell receptor beta chain was documented in a study of tumor-infiltrating lymphocytes in primary liver carcinoma. This CDR3 is built from 14 residues. In germline, CDR1 is MNHNS, CDR2 SASEGT. The V gene lost 7 bases and the J gene lost 0 bases, with 11 bases spanning the gap. To note about this clonotype: A read error may be the cause here, since a much bigger clone is one base away.

The template, 500 ng total RNA, yielded TCR beta cDNA made with a constant-region primer. Three nested multiplex PCR rounds, a slightly modified ARM-PCR method, built the TCR beta libraries. Each of the first two PCR rounds ran nine to ten cycles with TRBV1-TRBV30 forward and C-beta reverse primers. TCRdb independently ran MiXCR on the multiplex PCR reads; one entry per CDR3 protein. The sample contains 90,000 to 150,000 distinct CDR3 sequences, about two thirds of which appear only once. The tissue used was unsorted bulk material of about 19-34 mg. RNA and DNA were co-extracted from it with the AllPrep DNA/RNA mini kit. By surgical resection, the patients were treated for their primary liver carcinoma.

This chain joins TRBV6-1 and TRBJ2-3; no definite D call. Source material: tumor-adjacent normal liver tissue. This receptor was taken from a woman aged 60-70 years with primary liver carcinoma and hepatitis B virus infection. In DNA form, the CDR3 reads TGTGCCAGCATTCGAACCTTTAGCACAGATACGCAGTATTTT. This encodes CASIRTFSTDTQYF.